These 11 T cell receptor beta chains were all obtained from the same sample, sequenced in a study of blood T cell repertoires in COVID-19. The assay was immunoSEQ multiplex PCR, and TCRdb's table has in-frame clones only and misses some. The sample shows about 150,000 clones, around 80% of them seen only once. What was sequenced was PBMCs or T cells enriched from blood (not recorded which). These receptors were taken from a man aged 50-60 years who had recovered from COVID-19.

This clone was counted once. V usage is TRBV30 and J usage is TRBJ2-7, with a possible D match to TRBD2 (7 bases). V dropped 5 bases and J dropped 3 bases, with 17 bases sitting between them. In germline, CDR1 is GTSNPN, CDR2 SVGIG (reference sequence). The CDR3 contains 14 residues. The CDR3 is CAWARGDIGYEQYF. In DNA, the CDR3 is TGTGCCTGGGCCCGGGGGGACATCGGCTACGAGCAGTACTTC.

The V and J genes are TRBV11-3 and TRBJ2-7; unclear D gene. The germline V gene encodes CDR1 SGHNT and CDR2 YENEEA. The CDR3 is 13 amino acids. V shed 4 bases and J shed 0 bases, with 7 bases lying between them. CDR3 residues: CASSSTGSYEQYF. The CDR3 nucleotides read TGTGCCAGCAGCTCGACGGGCTCCTACGAGCAGTACTTC.

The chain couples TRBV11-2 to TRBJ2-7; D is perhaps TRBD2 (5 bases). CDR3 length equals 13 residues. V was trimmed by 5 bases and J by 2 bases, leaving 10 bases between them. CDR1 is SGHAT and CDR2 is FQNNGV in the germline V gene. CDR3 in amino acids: CASSIREPYEQYF. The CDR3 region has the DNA TGTGCCAGCAGCATCCGGGAACCCTACGAGCAGTACTTC. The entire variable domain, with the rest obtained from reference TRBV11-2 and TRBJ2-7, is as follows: EAGVAQSPRYKIIEKRQSVAFWCNPISGHATLYWYQQILGQGPKLLIQFQNNGVVDDSQLPKDRFSAERLKGVDSTLKIQPAKLEDSAVYLCASSIREPYEQYFGPGTRLTVT.

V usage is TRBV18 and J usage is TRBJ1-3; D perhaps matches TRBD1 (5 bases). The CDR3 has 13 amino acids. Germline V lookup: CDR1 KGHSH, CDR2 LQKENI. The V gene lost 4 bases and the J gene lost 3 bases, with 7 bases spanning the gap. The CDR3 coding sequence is TGTGCCAGCTCACTCGACAGTGGAAACACCATATATTTT. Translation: CASSLDSGNTIYF. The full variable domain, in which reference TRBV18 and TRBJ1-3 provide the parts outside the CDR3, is NAGVMQNPRHLVRRRGQEARLRCSPMKGHSHVYWYRQLPEEGLKFMVYLQKENIIDESGMPKERFSAEFPKEGPSILRIQQVVRGDSAAYFCASSLDSGNTIYFGEGSWLTVV.

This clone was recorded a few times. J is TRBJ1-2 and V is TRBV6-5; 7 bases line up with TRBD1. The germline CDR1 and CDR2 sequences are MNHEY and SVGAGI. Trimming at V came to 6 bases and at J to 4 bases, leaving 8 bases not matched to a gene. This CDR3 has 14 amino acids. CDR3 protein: CASRNRGSGYGYTF. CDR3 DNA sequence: TGTGCCAGCAGGAACAGGGGTTCGGGCTATGGCTACACCTTC.

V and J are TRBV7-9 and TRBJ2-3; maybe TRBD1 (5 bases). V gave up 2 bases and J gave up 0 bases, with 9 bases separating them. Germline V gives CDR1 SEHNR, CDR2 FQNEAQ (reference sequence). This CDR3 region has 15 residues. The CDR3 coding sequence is TGTGCCAGCAGCTTACAGGGCAGAAGCACAGATACGCAGTATTTT. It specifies CASSLQGRSTDTQYF.

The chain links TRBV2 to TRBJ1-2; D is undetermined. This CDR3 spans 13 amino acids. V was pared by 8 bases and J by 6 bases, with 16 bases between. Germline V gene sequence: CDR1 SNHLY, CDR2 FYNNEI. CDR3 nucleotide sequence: TGTGCCAGCGTGTTAGCCTCTCCCAATGGCTACACCTTC. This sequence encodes CASVLASPNGYTF.

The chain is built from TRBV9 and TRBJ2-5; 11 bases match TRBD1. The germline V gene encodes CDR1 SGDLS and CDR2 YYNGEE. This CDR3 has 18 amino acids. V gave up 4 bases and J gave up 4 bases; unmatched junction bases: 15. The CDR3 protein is CASSSREGDRGRTETQYF. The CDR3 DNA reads TGTGCCAGCAGCTCGAGAGAAGGGGACAGGGGGAGGACAGAGACCCAGTACTTC.

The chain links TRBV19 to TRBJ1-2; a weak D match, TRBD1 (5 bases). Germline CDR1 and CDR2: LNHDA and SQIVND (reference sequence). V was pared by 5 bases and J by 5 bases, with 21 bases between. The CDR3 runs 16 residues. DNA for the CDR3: TGTGCCAGTAGTCCAGGACAATCGGGACTAAAGTATGGCTACACCTTC. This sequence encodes CASSPGQSGLKYGYTF.

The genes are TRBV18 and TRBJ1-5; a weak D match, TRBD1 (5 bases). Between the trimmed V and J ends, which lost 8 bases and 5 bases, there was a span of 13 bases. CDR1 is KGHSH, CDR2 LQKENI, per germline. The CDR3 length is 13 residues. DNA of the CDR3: TGTGCCAGCGCCTTCGGGGGGGATCAGCCCCAGCATTTT. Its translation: CASAFGGDQPQHF. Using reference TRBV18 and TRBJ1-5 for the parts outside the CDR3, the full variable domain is NAGVMQNPRHLVRRRGQEARLRCSPMKGHSHVYWYRQLPEEGLKFMVYLQKENIIDESGMPKERFSAEFPKEGPSILRIQQVVRGDSAAYFCASAFGGDQPQHFGDGTRLSIL.

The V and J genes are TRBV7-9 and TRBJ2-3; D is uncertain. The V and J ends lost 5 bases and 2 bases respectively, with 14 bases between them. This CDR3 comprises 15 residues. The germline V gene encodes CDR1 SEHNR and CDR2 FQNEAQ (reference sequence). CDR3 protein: CASSQLTGYTDTQYF. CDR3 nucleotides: TGTGCCAGCAGCCAGCTGACGGGTTACACAGATACGCAGTATTTT.